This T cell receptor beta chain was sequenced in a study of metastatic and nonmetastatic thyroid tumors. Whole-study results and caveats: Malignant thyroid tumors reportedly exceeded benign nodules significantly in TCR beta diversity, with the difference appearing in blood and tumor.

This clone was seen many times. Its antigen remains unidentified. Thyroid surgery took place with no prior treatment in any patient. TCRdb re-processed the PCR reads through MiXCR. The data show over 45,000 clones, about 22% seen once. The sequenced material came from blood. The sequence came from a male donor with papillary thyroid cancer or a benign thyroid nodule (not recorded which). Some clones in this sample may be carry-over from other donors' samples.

The CDR3 is CASSGLAGPSYNEQFF. The CDR3 nucleotides are TGTGCCAGCAGTGGTCTAGCGGGGCCCTCCTACAATGAGCAGTTCTTC. The chain employs TRBV2 and TRBJ2-1, with 9 positions matching TRBD2. V dropped 4 bases and J dropped 0; count of bases not matched to a gene: 4. This CDR3 has 16 residues. Per the germline V gene, CDR1 is SNHLY and CDR2 is FYNNEI.